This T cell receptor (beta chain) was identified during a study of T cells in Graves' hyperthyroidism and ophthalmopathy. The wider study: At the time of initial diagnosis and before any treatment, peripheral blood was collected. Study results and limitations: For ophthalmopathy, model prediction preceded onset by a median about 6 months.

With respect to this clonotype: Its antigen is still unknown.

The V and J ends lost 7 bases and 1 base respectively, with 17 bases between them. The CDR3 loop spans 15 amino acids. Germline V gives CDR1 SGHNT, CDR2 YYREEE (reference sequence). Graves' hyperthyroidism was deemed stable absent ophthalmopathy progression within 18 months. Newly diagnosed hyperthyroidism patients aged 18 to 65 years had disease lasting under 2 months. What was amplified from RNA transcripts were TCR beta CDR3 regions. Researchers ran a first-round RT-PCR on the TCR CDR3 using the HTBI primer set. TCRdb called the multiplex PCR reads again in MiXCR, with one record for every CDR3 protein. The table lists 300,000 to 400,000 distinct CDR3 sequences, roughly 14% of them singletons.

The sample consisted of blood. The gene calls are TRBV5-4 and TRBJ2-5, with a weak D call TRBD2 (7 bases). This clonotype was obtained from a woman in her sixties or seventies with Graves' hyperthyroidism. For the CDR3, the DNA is TGTGCCAGCTCGGTGGGGGGGGCGCTCCAAGAGACCCAGTACTTC. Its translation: CASSVGGALQETQYF. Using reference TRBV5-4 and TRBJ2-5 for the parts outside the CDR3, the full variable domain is ETGVTQSPTHLIKTRGQQVTLRCSSQSGHNTVSWYQQALGQGPQFIFQYYREEENGRGNFPPRFSGLQFPNYSSELNVNALELDDSALYLCASSVGGALQETQYFGPGTRLLVL.